These T cell receptor beta chains were read from a single sample in a study of radiotherapy plus CTLA-4 blockade in lung cancer. Some clones are missing from TCRdb's copy, which holds only in-frame ones; the method was immunoSEQ multiplex PCR. The sample lists some 25,000 clones, 60% to 75% seen once, with 3% to 4% in the top ten. The sequencing used peripheral blood, collected from a patient treated with radiotherapy plus ipilimumab. The source of these receptors is a human donor with non-small cell lung cancer whose response to radiotherapy plus ipilimumab could not be evaluated. The CDR3 runs from the conserved cysteine through the conserved F or W. A D gene is named only where the DNA matches it firmly. Clone size is not always given. Where it is, it says once, few, many or a class for expanded clones.

-,TRBV5-1,TRBD1,TRBJ1-4,TGCGCCAGCAGCTTTGAACCGGGACAGGGGGCAAAAAATGAAAAACTGTTTTTT,CASSFEPGQGAKNEKLFF
-,TRBV2,-,TRBJ2-7,TGTGCCAGCAGTTTACTTGGACTACCTTACGAGCAGTACTTC,CASSLLGLPYEQYF
-,TRBV6-5,TRBD2,TRBJ2-7,TGTGCCAGCAGACCTCCGGGACTAGCCTGCGAGCAGTACTTC,CASRPPGLACEQYF
few,TRBV7-2,TRBD2,TRBJ2-6,TGTGCCAGCAGCTTAGAATCAAAGCGGGAGTCCTCTGGGGCCAACGTCCTGACTTTC,CASSLESKRESSGANVLTF
-,TRBV5-6,-,TRBJ1-3,TGTGCCAGCAGCTACCGTTGGGACATCGGAAACACCATATATTTT,CASSYRWDIGNTIYF
-,TRBV7-9,-,TRBJ2-1,TGTGCCAGCAGCTTATACTCGGGAGTGTACAATGAGCAGTTCTTC,CASSLYSGVYNEQFF
-,TRBV27,-,TRBJ2-7,TGTGCCAGCAGTTTAAACAGGGCCCTCGCCTACGAGCAGTACTTC,CASSLNRALAYEQYF
-,TRBV2,-,TRBJ2-2,TGTGCCAGCAGTGAAGACGGGAGTGGGACCGGGGAGCTGTTTTTT,CASSEDGSGTGELFF
-,TRBV11-2,-,TRBJ2-3,TGTGCCAGCAGCTTAGGGGGGCTCGGCACAGATACGCAGTATTTT,CASSLGGLGTDTQYF
-,TRBV6-6,-,TRBJ1-1,TGTGCCAGCAGTTACTCGGGGGCATGGGACACTGAAGCTTTCTTT,CASSYSGAWDTEAFF
-,TRBV18,-,TRBJ2-5,TGTGCCAGCTCACCACCTGCAGGGCAAGAGACCCAGTACTTC,CASSPPAGQETQYF
-,TRBV30,-,TRBJ1-5,TGTGCCTGGAGCCGACCGGGTTTATACCAGCCCCAGCATTTT,CAWSRPGLYQPQHF
-,TRBV6-5,TRBD1,TRBJ1-6,TGTGCCAGCAGGCCGGGACAGTATAATTCACCCCTCCACTTT,CASRPGQYNSPLHF
-,TRBV7-2,-,TRBJ1-4,TGTGCCAGCAGCTTATCTTCAGCAACTAATGAAAAACTGTTTTTT,CASSLSSATNEKLFF
-,TRBV25-1,TRBD1,TRBJ2-5,TGTGCCAGCAGTGAGGCGGGGACAGGGGAGGAGACCCAGTACTTC,CASSEAGTGEETQYF
-,TRBV27,-,TRBJ2-3,TGTGCCAGCAGTTTAGGGACATCACAGTATTTT,CASSLGTSQYF
-,TRBV19,-,TRBJ2-2,TGTGCCAGTAGATCAGGACAGATAAATACCGGGGAGCTGTTTTTT,CASRSGQINTGELFF
-,TRBV5-1,TRBD1,TRBJ1-2,TGCGCCAGCAGCTTGGGGACAGGGGAAGGCTATGGCTACACCTTC,CASSLGTGEGYGYTF
-,TRBV7-9,TRBD2,TRBJ2-1,TGTGCCAGCACCCTGATCAGACTAGCGGCCTACAATGAGCAGTTCTTC,CASTLIRLAAYNEQFF
-,TRBV5-1,TRBD1,TRBJ2-5,TGCGCCAGCAGCTTGTCGGGACAGGGGGTCCCCACGGAGACCCAGTACTTC,CASSLSGQGVPTETQYF
-,TRBV2,TRBD1,TRBJ1-1,TGTGCCAGCAGCGCCGTTACAGGGGGCGGCACTGAAGCTTTCTTT,CASSAVTGGGTEAFF
-,TRBV9,-,TRBJ1-2,TGTGCCAGCAGCGTAGAGGTGACAGGAGACTATGGCTACACCTTC,CASSVEVTGDYGYTF
-,TRBV7-9,-,TRBJ1-1,TGTGCCAGCAGCAGGGAGGTTAGTCGGAACACTGAAGCTTTCTTT,CASSREVSRNTEAFF
once,TRBV9,TRBD2,TRBJ2-1,TGTGCCAGCAGCGAAGGGACTAGCGGGAAACAGTTCTTC,CASSEGTSGKQFF
once,TRBV4-3,TRBD2,TRBJ2-2,TGCGCCAGCAGCCGTGGGGCGGCGGGAGGGCCCTACACCGGGGAGCTGTTTTTT,CASSRGAAGGPYTGELFF
-,TRBV5-1,-,TRBJ2-6,TGCGCCAGCAGCATCGACAGCTCTGGGGCCAACGTCCTGACTTTC,CASSIDSSGANVLTF
-,TRBV5-1,TRBD2,TRBJ2-7,TGCGCCAGCAGCACGCCTAGCGGATCTATCTACGAGCAGTACTTC,CASSTPSGSIYEQYF
once,TRBV12-5,-,TRBJ2-7,TGTGCTAGTGGTTTAGTCCCAGGGCGGAACGAGCAGTACTTC,CASGLVPGRNEQYF
-,TRBV7-7,-,TRBJ2-3,TGTGCCAGCAGCTCGGGAGAAGGAGATACGCAGTATTTT,CASSSGEGDTQYF
few,TRBV7-9,TRBD2,TRBJ2-7,TGTGCCAGCAGCTTCCGGGGGGACGGATCCTACGAGCAGTACTTC,CASSFRGDGSYEQYF
-,TRBV5-4,-,TRBJ2-3,TGTGCCAGCAGCTTCCGACAGGCAGATACGCAGTATTTT,CASSFRQADTQYF
-,TRBV25-1,-,TRBJ1-1,TGTGCCAGCGTCGACAGCATGAACACTGAAGCTTTCTTT,CASVDSMNTEAFF
-,TRBV5-1,-,TRBJ1-3,TGCGCCAGCAGGGACAGTGGAAACACCATATATTTT,CASRDSGNTIYF
-,TRBV30,-,TRBJ1-5,TGTGCCTGGAGCAAAGGGGGGGATCAGCCCCAGCATTTT,CAWSKGGDQPQHF
-,TRBV5-1,-,TRBJ2-7,TGCGCCAGCAGCTTGGACAGGGTCTCCTACGAGCAGTACTTC,CASSLDRVSYEQYF
-,TRBV7-3,TRBD2,TRBJ2-1,TGTGCCAGCAGCATTTCTAGCGGGAGCACCTACAATGAGCAGTTCTTC,CASSISSGSTYNEQFF
-,TRBV9,-,TRBJ1-1,TGTGCCAGCAGCGTACGGTATGACAGTGAAGCTTTCTTT,CASSVRYDSEAFF
-,TRBV19,TRBD1,TRBJ2-4,TGTGCCAGTAGCCCAGGGACAGGGGGAAACATTCAGTACTTC,CASSPGTGGNIQYF